Below, one TCR beta chain is given with its context. Its antigen is not known. This PCR relied on a set of 60 Vbeta primers and 13 Jbeta primers. Repertoires were generated with immunoSEQ multiplex PCR, while TCRdb's copy carries only in-frame clones and drops some. The sample holds 180,000 or so clones, 80% to 90% seen once. These data originate in a study of cytomegalovirus exposure and HLA in healthy donors. Study-wide context: HLA-typed donors contributed some 87 million unique TCRs, which were held in an early data release. Study results and caveats: There was a cluster of highly shared sequence variants that was likely a sequencing artifact. Among the most significant clusters, several appeared linked to common viral pathogens in a later analysis. The authors listed 164 TCR beta chains as cytomegalovirus-associated.

Germline-derived CDR1 and CDR2 are SGHRS and YFSETQ. V gave up 0 bases and J gave up 3 bases; unmatched junction bases: 3. CDR3 length: 15 residues. Sequenced sample: PBMCs. This receptor was identified in a woman between 18 and 30 years old in good health and CMV-seronegative. The V gene is TRBV5-1, the J gene TRBJ2-1; the match to TRBD1 covers 7 bases. The CDR3 loop is CASSLDGTVYNEQFF. CDR3 bases: TGCGCCAGCAGCTTGGACGGGACAGTCTACAATGAGCAGTTCTTC.